Presented here are 19 T cell receptor beta chains from one specimen sequenced in a study of immune evolution from preneoplasia to lung adenocarcinoma. Sequencing was performed with immunoSEQ multiplex PCR; in TCRdb, only in-frame clones are kept and a portion is missing. The data contain around 21,000 clones, over 70% of them singletons. What was sequenced was FFPE invasive lung adenocarcinoma tissue. These receptors came from a person between 55 and 70 years old with lung adenocarcinoma.

The chain has TRBV9 and TRBJ2-2; 10 nucleotides match TRBD2. This CDR3 has 17 residues. Trimming removed 3 bases from V and 5 bases from J; junction bases left unmatched: 10. Looked up from germline, CDR1 is SGDLS and CDR2 is YYNGEE. In DNA, the CDR3 is TGTGCCAGCAGCGCTCCTCTGGGACTAGCGCAAACCGGGGAGCTGTTTTTT. Translated: CASSAPLGLAQTGELFF.

This clone appeared once. CDR3 sequence: CASRPGLAGAEQYF. CDR3 nucleotide sequence: TGTGCCAGCAGGCCGGGACTAGCGGGAGCCGAGCAGTACTTC. V and J are TRBV28 and TRBJ2-7; 14 bases match TRBD2. Germline V gene lookup returns CDR1 MDHEN and CDR2 SYDVKM. The CDR3 contains 14 residues. V dropped 6 bases and J dropped 6; count of bases not matched to a gene: 4.

The gene calls are TRBV6-5 and TRBJ2-2, with D possibly called TRBD1 or TRBD2 (6 bases each). The germline V and J ends were trimmed by 6 bases and 3 bases, with 14 bases remaining between them. There are 15 residues in the CDR3. Germline loops: CDR1 MNHEY, CDR2 SVGAGI. The CDR3 is CASRHRGLDTGELFF. DNA of the CDR3: TGTGCCAGCAGGCACCGGGGGCTAGACACCGGGGAGCTGTTTTTT.

The V gene is TRBV11-2, the J gene TRBJ2-7; tentative D call: TRBD2 (6 bases). The V gene's germline CDR1 is SGHAT and CDR2 FQNNGV. The CDR3 is made up of 15 amino acids. Trimming cost V 1 base and J 1 base, with 11 bases left between them. The CDR3 region has the DNA TGTGCCAGCAGCTTAGCAGCGGGTATATCCTACGAGCAGTACTTC. Its protein product is CASSLAAGISYEQYF.

The J gene is TRBJ2-6, the V gene TRBV27; perhaps TRBD1 as D (6 bases). Trimming took off 10 bases at V and 1 base at J, with 14 bases between the two ends. Germline CDR1 MNHEY, CDR2 SMNVEV (reference sequence). The CDR3 is 15 amino acids. Written as DNA, the CDR3 is TGTGCCACCAAGACAGGCTCTTCTGGGGCCAACGTCCTGACTTTC. It is translated as CATKTGSSGANVLTF.

The chain joins TRBV18 to TRBJ2-2; D might be TRBD1 (5 bases). The CDR3 totals 16 residues. V was shortened by 1 base and J by 4 bases, with 13 bases between the two germline ends. Per germline, CDR1 KGHSH and CDR2 LQKENI. CDR3 residues: CASSPQGKGLTGELFF. The CDR3 DNA is TGTGCCAGCTCACCACAGGGGAAGGGGCTCACCGGGGAGCTGTTTTTT. Looking up the rest from reference TRBV18 and TRBJ2-2 gives the full variable domain: NAGVMQNPRHLVRRRGQEARLRCSPMKGHSHVYWYRQLPEEGLKFMVYLQKENIIDESGMPKERFSAEFPKEGPSILRIQQVVRGDSAAYFCASSPQGKGLTGELFFGEGSRLTVL.

CDR3 bases: TGCAGCGTTGAAAGAGGGAAGACCCAGTACTTC. The encoded protein is CSVERGKTQYF. The chain employs TRBV29-1 and TRBJ2-5; tentatively, D is TRBD2 (5 bases). The CDR3 loop spans 11 amino acids. Trimming left V 2 bases short and J 6 bases short, with 7 bases between. Germline CDR1 is SQVTM and CDR2 is ANQGSEA.

The CDR3 spells CASSIDQGQGMDIQYF. The DNA for the CDR3 is TGTGCCAGTAGTATAGATCAAGGACAGGGTATGGACATTCAGTACTTC. The genes are TRBV19 and TRBJ2-4; TRBD1 matches 8 bases. Germline V gene lookup returns CDR1 LNHDA and CDR2 SQIVND (reference sequence). Trimming removed 0 bases from V and 8 bases from J; junction bases left unmatched: 9. The CDR3 is made up of 16 amino acids.

This chain connects TRBV13 to TRBJ2-3, with 8 nucleotides matching TRBD2. The germline V gene encodes CDR1 PRHDT and CDR2 FYEKMQ (reference sequence). The CDR3 is made up of 14 amino acids. Trimming at V came to 7 bases and at J to 3 bases, leaving 6 bases not matched to a gene. DNA for the CDR3: TGTGCCAGCAAAACGGGGGGGATTACAGATACGCAGTATTTT. Its protein product is CASKTGGITDTQYF.

V is TRBV6-5 and J is TRBJ1-2; D gene uncertain. V lost 8 bases to trimming and J lost 6 bases, with 10 bases between them. The CDR3 loop spans 11 amino acids. Germline CDR1 is MNHEY and CDR2 is SVGAGI. CDR3 nucleotide sequence: TGTGCCAGCGGAGCGACCCATGGCTACACCTTC. It codes for CASGATHGYTF.

This clone was observed a handful of times. This chain uses TRBV18 with TRBJ2-7, with 10 bases fitting TRBD2. V lost 2 bases and J lost 2; bases outside the gene matches: 3. This CDR3 region has 15 residues. CDR1 and CDR2 from the germline V gene are KGHSH and LQKENI. CDR3 sequence (DNA): TGTGCCAGCTCACCAGCAACTAGCGGGACCTACGAGCAGTACTTC. This codes for CASSPATSGTYEQYF.

The V gene is TRBV7-2, the J gene TRBJ1-1; 7 bases map to TRBD1. Trimming at V came to 5 bases and at J to 7 bases, leaving 10 bases not matched to a gene. This CDR3 has 14 amino acids. Germline values: CDR1 SGHTA, CDR2 FQGNSA. The chain's CDR3 is CASSPRRDRIEAFF. The CDR3 DNA sequence: TGTGCCAGCAGCCCCAGAAGGGACAGAATTGAAGCTTTCTTT.

CDR3 region: CASSLGIRDEQYF. The CDR3 DNA reads TGTGCCAGCAGCTTAGGGATCAGGGACGAGCAGTACTTC. The chain links TRBV11-3 to TRBJ2-7; the D gene is possibly TRBD1 (5 bases). The CDR3 runs to 13 residues. Trimming pared 1 base from V and 5 bases from J, leaving 9 bases between. Germline CDR1 and CDR2: SGHNT and YENEEA. Using reference TRBV11-3 and TRBJ2-7 for the parts outside the CDR3, the full variable domain is EAGVVQSPRYKIIEKKQPVAFWCNPISGHNTLYWYLQNLGQGPELLIRYENEEAVDDSQLPKDRFSAERLKGVDSTLKIQPAELGDSAVYLCASSLGIRDEQYFGPGTRLTVT.

This rearrangement joins TRBV10-3 to TRBJ2-5; TRBD2 matches at 7 bases. CDR1 ENHRY and CDR2 SYGVKD come from the germline V gene. V gave up 6 bases and J gave up 3 bases; unmatched junction bases: 4. There are 13 residues in the CDR3. CDR3 coding DNA: TGTGCCATCAGCCTCGGACTAGAAGAGACCCAGTACTTC. This sequence encodes CAISLGLEETQYF.

The V call is TRBV5-1, the J call TRBJ2-5; maybe TRBD2 (5 bases). The germline CDR1 and CDR2 sequences are SGHRS and YFSETQ. V was cut by 0 bases and J by 0 bases, with 9 bases left in between. The CDR3 is 15 amino acids. The DNA for the CDR3 is TGCGCCAGCAGCTTGGGCAGCGGCAACCAAGAGACCCAGTACTTC. This codes for CASSLGSGNQETQYF.

CDR3 sequence (DNA): TGTGCCAGCAGTTACTCGAGACAGACCTCCTACGAGCAGTACTTC. This encodes CASSYSRQTSYEQYF. J is TRBJ2-7 and V is TRBV6-5, with D perhaps TRBD1 (5 bases). The length of the CDR3 is 15 residues. V dropped 0 bases and J dropped 0 bases, with 9 bases sitting between them. Germline V gene data show CDR1 as MNHEY and CDR2 as SVGAGI.

This clone came up once. The V and J genes are TRBV5-6 and TRBJ1-1; weak D call: TRBD1 (6 bases). Trimming left V 1 base short and J 10 bases short, with 14 bases between. The CDR3 extends over 13 amino acids. Germline values: CDR1 SGHDT, CDR2 YYEEEE. CDR3 sequence reads: CASSLWGARGAFF. CDR3 sequence (DNA): TGTGCCAGCAGCTTGTGGGGGGCGAGAGGAGCTTTCTTT.

The CDR3 is CASTPRQSGGELFF. The CDR3 region has the DNA TGTGCCAGCACCCCTCGACAGAGTGGCGGGGAGCTGTTTTTT. The chain combines TRBV7-2 with TRBJ2-2; a possible D gene is TRBD1 (5 bases). Germline V gene sequence: CDR1 SGHTA, CDR2 FQGNSA. This CDR3 is built from 14 residues. The V and J ends lost 7 bases and 7 bases respectively, with 16 bases between them.

The V call is TRBV11-3, the J call TRBJ2-1; D gene ambiguous. In germline, CDR1 is SGHNT, CDR2 YENEEA. The CDR3 spans 13 residues. V lost 2 bases and J 4 bases, leaving 6 bases between the germline ends. The CDR3 DNA follows: TGTGCCAGCAGCTTACGGAGTTACAATGAGCAGTTCTTC. This codes for CASSLRSYNEQFF.